The clone carrying this TCR beta chain was detected many times. The entry originates in a study of regulatory T cells in long-lasting Graves disease. Noted time point: newly diagnosed GD, antithyroid drugs for less than 3 months. Generation of the TCR library employed RNA extracted from PBMCs. J lost 6 bases, V lost 0 bases, and 5 bases had no gene match. The CDR3 has 16 residues. Germline CDR1 SGDLS, CDR2 YYNGEE. Researchers made TCR beta libraries by using iRepertoire HTBI primers and running Arm-PCR on CDR3 regions. TCRdb recomputed calls from the multiplex PCR reads with MiXCR, one row per CDR3 protein. The sample has roughly 420,000 distinct CDR3 sequences, 11% to 15% seen once. These records were also assigned to another study, of T cells in Graves' hyperthyroidism and ophthalmopathy.

This TCR derives from a woman aged 50 to 60 with Graves disease. The sequenced sample was peripheral blood mononuclear cells (PBMCs), obtained at new diagnosis, from a patient treated with antithyroid drugs. The chain joins TRBV9 to TRBJ2-2; 10 bases map to TRBD2. The CDR3 loop is CASSVGAGGPSGELFF. The CDR3 DNA is TGTGCCAGCAGCGTAGGAGCGGGAGGGCCGTCCGGGGAGCTGTTTTTT.